This is a list of T cell receptor beta chains from one sample in a study of metastatic and nonmetastatic thyroid tumors. TCRdb re-clonotyped the PCR reads through MiXCR. This repertoire shows 45,000 or so clones, 3.5% to 5% found once; its top ten account for 9.8%. The specimen sequenced was blood. The origin of the receptors is a female donor with papillary thyroid cancer or a benign thyroid nodule (not recorded which). Some clones in this sample may be carry-over from other donors' samples. Each CDR3 is given with its conserved first and last residue. A D gene is named only where the DNA matches it firmly. Clone size is shown for a subset of rows, as once, few, many or a class of expanded clone.

>many|TRBD1|TRBJ1-2|TRBV9
TGTGCCAGCAACCCGGGTTTGCCGGGACAGGGAAATGGCTACACCTTC
CASNPGLPGQGNGYTF
>many|-|TRBJ2-1|TRBV6-7
TGTGCCAGCAGGGTGGGGGCTGGCTACAATGAGCAGTTCTTC
CASRVGAGYNEQFF
>many|TRBD2|TRBJ2-5|TRBV20-1
TGCAGTGCGGAGACGGGACTAGTAGGAGAGACCCAGTACTTC
CSAETGLVGETQYF
>many|-|TRBJ2-3|TRBV12-3/TRBV12-4
TGTGCCAGCACCCTCCAGGGTAGCGCAGATACGCAGTATTTT
CASTLQGSADTQYF
>few|-|TRBJ2-6|TRBV19
TGTGCCAGTTTTAAGCACGGTAGCTCTGGGGCCAACGTTCAGACTTTC
CASFKHGSSGANVQTF
>many|TRBD1|TRBJ2-5|TRBV4-1
TGCGCCAGCAGCTCCGACAGGGGAGGTTTCCAAGAGACCCAGTACTTC
CASSSDRGGFQETQYF
>few|TRBD1|TRBJ1-6|TRBV11-3
TGTGCCAGCAGCTTAATCACAGGGGGTAATTCACCCCTCCACTTT
CASSLITGGNSPLHF
>many|-|TRBJ1-4|TRBV13
TGTGCCAGCAGCCGCGGGACGGGTGAAAAACTGTTTTTT
CASSRGTGEKLFF
>few|-|TRBJ2-1|TRBV10-3
TGTGCCATCAGTGATCAGGAACTGGCGGGAAACAATGAGCAGTTCTTC
CAISDQELAGNNEQFF
>-|-|TRBJ2-3|TRBV6-1
TGTGCCAGCCGGGGTTATAGAGATACGCAGTATTTT
CASRGYRDTQYF
>-|-|TRBJ2-1|TRBV6-2/TRBV6-3
TGTGCCAGCAGTGACACCGGGTCCAGTGAGCAGTTCTTC
CASSDTGSSEQFF
>-|TRBD1|TRBJ1-2|TRBV9
TGTGCCAGCAGCCCGTGGACAGGGGGGAACTATGGCTACACCTTC
CASSPWTGGNYGYTF
>few|TRBD2|TRBJ2-3|TRBV12-3/TRBV12-4
TGTGCCATCGCCGACCCTACTAGCGGGTATAGCACAGATACGCAGTATTTT
CAIADPTSGYSTDTQYF
>few|-|TRBJ1-2|TRBV5-1
TGCGCCAGCAGCTTGGTAACAGGGACCTATGGCTACACCTTC
CASSLVTGTYGYTF
>medium-sized|-|TRBJ1-2|TRBV27
TGTGCCAGCAGTCTTACAGGGAACTATGGCTACACCTTC
CASSLTGNYGYTF
>many|-|TRBJ1-5|TRBV15
TGTGCCACCAGCAGAGATCGGTTGGGGCCGAGCAATCAGCCCCAGCATTTT
CATSRDRLGPSNQPQHF
>medium-sized|-|TRBJ2-7|TRBV6-1
TGTGCCAGCAGTGAAAAACCGGAGGGCTCCTACGAGCAGTACTTC
CASSEKPEGSYEQYF
>-|-|TRBJ2-2|TRBV28
TGTGCCAGCAGGGTCGCAGGGTGGGTAGGGACCGGGGAGCTGTTTTTT
CASRVAGWVGTGELFF
>few|TRBD2|TRBJ2-5|TRBV12-3/TRBV12-4
TGTGCCAGCAGTTCTATACTAGCGGGAGGGCCAGAGACCCAGTACTTC
CASSSILAGGPETQYF
>many|TRBD1|TRBJ1-3|TRBV7-9
TGTGCCAGCAGCTCCCTGGGACAGGGTGGAAACACCATATATTTT
CASSSLGQGGNTIYF
>few|TRBD1|TRBJ2-4|TRBV2
TGTGCCAGCAGTGCCTTTGAGGGGGCGTCCAAAAACATTCAGTACTTC
CASSAFEGASKNIQYF
>few|-|TRBJ1-3|TRBV11-2
TGTGCCAGCAGCTTAGACAGGGCCGGAAACACCATATATTTT
CASSLDRAGNTIYF
>-|-|TRBJ2-3|TRBV5-1
TGCGCCAGCAGCTTATCATTCGGTGATACGCAGTATTTT
CASSLSFGDTQYF
>few|TRBD1|TRBJ2-7|TRBV20-1
TGCAGTGCTTCTACAGGGGGCATCGACGAGCAGTACTTC
CSASTGGIDEQYF
>-|TRBD1|TRBJ2-7|TRBV12-3/TRBV12-4
TGTGCCAGCACTTTAGCTAGGACAGGGTCGAGTGAGCAGTACTTC
CASTLARTGSSEQYF